The rows below give T cell receptor beta chains drawn from one sample of a study of cytomegalovirus exposure and HLA in healthy donors. Method: immunoSEQ multiplex PCR; TCRdb's copy keeps in-frame clones and lacks some. The sample carries about 180,000 clones, about 78% recorded once. The sequenced sample consisted of PBMCs. All receptors derive from a man in his forties in good health and CMV-seronegative. Both conserved end residues are part of each CDR3. A D gene is named only where the DNA matches it firmly. Clone size, where shown, is once, few, many, or a class for clones that have expanded.

D gene	V gene	clone size	J gene	CDR3 DNA	CDR3 protein
TRBD1	TRBV11-2	-	TRBJ1-1	TGTGCCAGCAGCACACGACGCCGGGACAGGGGGCAGGAGAACACTGAAGCTTTCTTT	CASSTRRRDRGQENTEAFF
-	TRBV5-1	-	TRBJ2-3	TGCGCCAGCAGCTTGCAATTAGCCTCAGATACGCAGTATTTT	CASSLQLASDTQYF
-	TRBV9	-	TRBJ1-1	TGTGCCAGCAGCCCGAGCTCCGGGAACACTGAAGCTTTCTTT	CASSPSSGNTEAFF
-	TRBV9	-	TRBJ2-3	TGTGCCAGCAGCTCGAGGCCAGGGTTGGATACGCAGTATTTT	CASSSRPGLDTQYF
-	TRBV4-1	-	TRBJ2-5	TGCGCCAGCAGCCCCGGGGTTTCAGATGTTATCGAAGAGACCCAGTACTTC	CASSPGVSDVIEETQYF
-	TRBV6-6	-	TRBJ1-4	TGTGCCAGCAGCCCCCCGACGGGGACTAATGAAAAACTGTTTTTT	CASSPPTGTNEKLFF
-	TRBV11-3	-	TRBJ2-5	TGTGCCAGCAGCCCCGCGGGGCGAGAAGAGACCCAGTACTTC	CASSPAGREETQYF
-	TRBV6-5	-	TRBJ2-2	TGTGCCAGCAGTTACACAGGTTACACCGGGGAGCTGTTTTTT	CASSYTGYTGELFF
-	TRBV6-4	few	TRBJ2-2	TGTGCCAGACCCCCTCTATCAGGGTCTAAGAACACCGGGGAGCTGTTTTTT	CARPPLSGSKNTGELFF
-	TRBV18	few	TRBJ2-7	TGTGCCAGCTCACAGGGGCGATACGAGCAGTACTTC	CASSQGRYEQYF
TRBD2	TRBV7-2	-	TRBJ2-7	TGTGCCAGCAGCCCTCGGACTAGCGGGATCCACTACGAGCAGTACTTC	CASSPRTSGIHYEQYF
TRBD1	TRBV6-5	-	TRBJ2-5	TGTGCCAGCAGCCGGACAGGGACACAGACCCAGTACTTC	CASSRTGTQTQYF
-	TRBV27	-	TRBJ2-5	TGTGCCAGCAGTGGACCAGGGGAAGAGACCCAGTACTTC	CASSGPGEETQYF
-	TRBV2	-	TRBJ1-5	TGTGCCAGCAGTGATAGAAATAGCAATCAGCCCCAGCATTTT	CASSDRNSNQPQHF
-	TRBV6-1	-	TRBJ2-7	TGTGCCAGCAGTGGTTGGACAGCTGCCGACGAGCAGTACTTC	CASSGWTAADEQYF
TRBD1	TRBV4-2	-	TRBJ1-1	TGTGCCAGCAGCCAGGGACAGGGGATGAACACTGAAGCTTTCTTT	CASSQGQGMNTEAFF
-	TRBV7-6	-	TRBJ1-3	TGTGCCAGCAGCTTCGCGGGACGGCTCCCCTCTGGAAACACCATATATTTT	CASSFAGRLPSGNTIYF
TRBD1	TRBV18	few	TRBJ1-5	TGTGCCAGCTCACCAGGGCAACAGGGGTACCTCAATCAGCCCCAGCATTTT	CASSPGQQGYLNQPQHF
-	TRBV11-2	-	TRBJ1-2	TGTGCCAGCAGCTTAGCCACTAACTATGGCTACACCTTC	CASSLATNYGYTF
TRBD2	TRBV19	-	TRBJ2-2	TGTGCCAGTAGTACCTCCCCTAGCGGGAGTATGGGGGAGCTGTTTTTT	CASSTSPSGSMGELFF
-	TRBV7-2	-	TRBJ1-2	TGTGCCAGCAGCCCCTCCTATGGCTACACCTTC	CASSPSYGYTF
-	TRBV9	-	TRBJ2-3	TGTGCCAGCAGCGTAGTTGGGACTAGCACAGATACGCAGTATTTT	CASSVVGTSTDTQYF
-	TRBV4-1	-	TRBJ2-1	TGCGCCAGCAGCCCAAGCGGAGGGCTAGGGTACAATGAGCAGTTCTTC	CASSPSGGLGYNEQFF
TRBD1	TRBV6-6	-	TRBJ2-5	TGTGCCAGCAGTCCGCCGGGACAGGGTAGGACCCAGTACTTC	CASSPPGQGRTQYF
TRBD2	TRBV4-3	-	TRBJ2-7	TGCGCCAGCAGCCAAGATTACCGACTAGCTGGCGAGCAGTACTTC	CASSQDYRLAGEQYF
TRBD1	TRBV25-1	-	TRBJ1-1	TGTGCCAGCAGTTTCCTCGGGACAGGGACGTCCGGAGAGGCTTTCTTT	CASSFLGTGTSGEAFF
-	TRBV4-3	-	TRBJ2-1	TGCGCCAGCAGCCAAGAACTTCGGGGTGCCTACAATGAGCAGTTCTTC	CASSQELRGAYNEQFF
-	TRBV5-6	-	TRBJ1-2	TGTGCCAGCAGCGCTACAGGGTATGGCTACACCTTC	CASSATGYGYTF
TRBD2	TRBV18	-	TRBJ2-7	TGTGCCAGCTCCCAGCCGGGACTAAGAGGATACGAGCAGTACTTC	CASSQPGLRGYEQYF
-	TRBV11-3	-	TRBJ2-7	TGTGCCAGCAGCTTAGGTTCAGCGGAGAAGTACTTC	CASSLGSAEKYF
TRBD2	TRBV7-9	few	TRBJ2-1	TGTGCCAGCAGCTTTAGCGGGAATAATGAGCAGTTCTTC	CASSFSGNNEQFF
TRBD1	TRBV27	-	TRBJ2-7	TGTGCCAGCAGTCGGACAGGGAACTCCTACGAGCAGTACTTC	CASSRTGNSYEQYF
-	TRBV10-3	-	TRBJ1-2	TGTGCCATCAGTGGAGGTGGCGCAAACTATGGCTACACCTTC	CAISGGGANYGYTF
-	TRBV2	-	TRBJ1-6	TGTGCCAGCAGTGTGGAGGGATCGCCCCTCCACTTT	CASSVEGSPLHF
-	TRBV7-8	-	TRBJ2-1	TGTGCCAGCAGCTATAACTACAATGAGCAGTTCTTC	CASSYNYNEQFF
-	TRBV4-1	few	TRBJ1-6	TGCGCCAGCAGCCCGGGGGTACTCGGGAATTCACCCCTCCACTTT	CASSPGVLGNSPLHF
-	TRBV7-9	once	TRBJ2-7	TGTGCCAGCAGCCCGGCGGGCACTTACGAGCAGTACTTC	CASSPAGTYEQYF
TRBD1	TRBV9	-	TRBJ1-2	TGTGCCAGCAACAGGGGATTGGATGGCTACACCTTC	CASNRGLDGYTF
TRBD1	TRBV10-1	-	TRBJ1-4	TGCGCCAGCAGTGAGCGGACAGGGGACTATGAAAAACTGTTTTTT	CASSERTGDYEKLFF
-	TRBV7-9	-	TRBJ1-5	TGTGCCAGCAGTGGACAGTCCGATCAGCCCCAGCATTTT	CASSGQSDQPQHF
-	TRBV7-9	-	TRBJ1-1	TGTGCCAGCAGCTTAGCCGGGTGGGACACTGAAGCTTTCTTT	CASSLAGWDTEAFF
-	TRBV5-4	few	TRBJ1-6	TGTGCCAGCAGCTTGCAGGGTTCACCCCTCCACTTT	CASSLQGSPLHF
-	TRBV5-1	-	TRBJ1-2	TGCGCCAGCAGCGTGGGACTCCTAGGGGACTATGGCTACACCTTC	CASSVGLLGDYGYTF
-	TRBV29-1	-	TRBJ1-2	TGCAGCGTTGCTAGGACAGCCGGCTATGGCTACACCTTC	CSVARTAGYGYTF
-	TRBV7-8	few	TRBJ2-1	TGTGCCAGCAGCTTAGACAGGAGCTCCTACAATGAGCAGTTCTTC	CASSLDRSSYNEQFF
-	TRBV28	-	TRBJ2-6	TGTGCCAGCAGTTCCAGGGAAATCTCTGGGGCCAACGTCCTGACTTTC	CASSSREISGANVLTF
-	TRBV2	-	TRBJ1-5	TGTGCCAGCAGCTTTGGGGCCCCGGGTCAGCCCCAGCATTTT	CASSFGAPGQPQHF
TRBD1	TRBV7-9	-	TRBJ1-4	TGTGCCAGCAGAACCGGGACAGGGTCTGAAAAACTGTTTTTT	CASRTGTGSEKLFF